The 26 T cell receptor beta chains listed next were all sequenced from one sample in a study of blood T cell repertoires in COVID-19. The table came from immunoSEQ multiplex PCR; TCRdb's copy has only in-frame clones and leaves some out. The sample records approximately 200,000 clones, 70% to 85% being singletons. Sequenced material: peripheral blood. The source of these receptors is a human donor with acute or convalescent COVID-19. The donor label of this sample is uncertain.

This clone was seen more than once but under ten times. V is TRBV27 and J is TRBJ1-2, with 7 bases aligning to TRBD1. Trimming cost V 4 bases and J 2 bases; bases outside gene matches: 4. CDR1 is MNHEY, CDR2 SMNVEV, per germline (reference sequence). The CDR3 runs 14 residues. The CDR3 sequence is CASSSTGYNYGYTF. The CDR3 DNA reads TGTGCCAGCAGTTCGACAGGGTACAACTATGGCTACACCTTC.

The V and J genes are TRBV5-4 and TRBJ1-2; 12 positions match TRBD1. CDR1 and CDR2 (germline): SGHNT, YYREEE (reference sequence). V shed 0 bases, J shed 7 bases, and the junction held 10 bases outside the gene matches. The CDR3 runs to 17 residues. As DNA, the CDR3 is TGTGCCAGCAGCTTGGCCGGGGGACAGGGGGCAAGCGGTGGCTACACCTTC. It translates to CASSLAGGQGASGGYTF.

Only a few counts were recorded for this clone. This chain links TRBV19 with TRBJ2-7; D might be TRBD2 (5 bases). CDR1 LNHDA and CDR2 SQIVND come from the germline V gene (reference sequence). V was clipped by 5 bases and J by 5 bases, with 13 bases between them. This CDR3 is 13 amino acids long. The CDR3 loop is CASSQSPGNEQYF. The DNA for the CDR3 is TGTGCCAGTAGTCAGAGTCCGGGGAACGAGCAGTACTTC.

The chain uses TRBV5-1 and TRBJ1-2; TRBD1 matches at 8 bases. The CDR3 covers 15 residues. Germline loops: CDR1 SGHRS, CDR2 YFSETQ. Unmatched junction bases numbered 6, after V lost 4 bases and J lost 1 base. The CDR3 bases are TGCGCCAGCAGCCCGGGACAGGCGGTTAACTATGGCTACACCTTC. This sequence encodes CASSPGQAVNYGYTF.

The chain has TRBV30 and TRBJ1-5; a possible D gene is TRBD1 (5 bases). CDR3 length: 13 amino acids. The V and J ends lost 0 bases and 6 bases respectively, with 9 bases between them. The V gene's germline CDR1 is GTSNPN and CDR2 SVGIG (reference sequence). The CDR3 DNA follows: TGTGCCTGGAGTGTGGGGCCAGGTCAGCCCCAGCATTTT. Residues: CAWSVGPGQPQHF.

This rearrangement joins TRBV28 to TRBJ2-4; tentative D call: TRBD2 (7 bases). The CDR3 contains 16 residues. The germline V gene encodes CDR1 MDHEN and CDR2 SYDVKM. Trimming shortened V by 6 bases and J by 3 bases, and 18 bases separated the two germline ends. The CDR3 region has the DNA TGTGCCAGCAGACCAGACAGGCCGGGAGGCAAAAACATTCAGTACTTC. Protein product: CASRPDRPGGKNIQYF.

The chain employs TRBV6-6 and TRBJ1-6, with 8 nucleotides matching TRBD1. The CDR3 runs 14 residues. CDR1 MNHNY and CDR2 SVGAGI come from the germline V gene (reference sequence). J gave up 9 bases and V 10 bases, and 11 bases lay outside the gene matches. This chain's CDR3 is CATTTGGKGSPLHF. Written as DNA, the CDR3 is TGTGCCACGACAACAGGGGGAAAAGGTTCACCCCTCCACTTT.

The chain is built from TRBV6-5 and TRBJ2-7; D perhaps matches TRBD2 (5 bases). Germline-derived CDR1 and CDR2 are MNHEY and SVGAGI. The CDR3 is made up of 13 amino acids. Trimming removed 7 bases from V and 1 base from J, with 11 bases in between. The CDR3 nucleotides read TGTGCCAGCACCGGGGTACCGTCCTACGAGCAGTACTTC. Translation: CASTGVPSYEQYF.

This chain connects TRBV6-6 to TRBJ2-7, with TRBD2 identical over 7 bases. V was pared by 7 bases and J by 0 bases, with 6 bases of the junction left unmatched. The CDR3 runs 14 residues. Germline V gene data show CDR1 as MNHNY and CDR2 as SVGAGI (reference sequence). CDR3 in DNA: TGTGCCAGCACCAGGAGCGGGGCCTCCTACGAGCAGTACTTC. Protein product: CASTRSGASYEQYF.

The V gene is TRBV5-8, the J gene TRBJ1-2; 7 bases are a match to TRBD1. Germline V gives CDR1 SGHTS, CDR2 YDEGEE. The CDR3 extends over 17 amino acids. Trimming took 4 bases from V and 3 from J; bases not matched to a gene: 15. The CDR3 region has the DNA TGTGCCAGCAGCCAGAGAACTAGAGCCGGGACAGACTATGGCTACACCTTC. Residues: CASSQRTRAGTDYGYTF.

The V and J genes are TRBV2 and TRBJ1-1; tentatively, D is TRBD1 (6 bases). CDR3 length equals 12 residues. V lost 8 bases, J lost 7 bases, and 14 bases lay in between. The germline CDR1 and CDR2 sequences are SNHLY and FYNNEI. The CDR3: CASVWGLVEAFF. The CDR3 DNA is TGTGCCAGCGTCTGGGGGCTTGTTGAAGCTTTCTTT. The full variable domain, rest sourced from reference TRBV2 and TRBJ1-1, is EPEVTQTPSHQVTQMGQEVILRCVPISNHLYFYWYRQILGQKVEFLVSFYNNEISEKSEIFDDQFSVERPDGSNFTLKIRSTKLEDSAMYFCASVWGLVEAFFGQGTRLTVV.

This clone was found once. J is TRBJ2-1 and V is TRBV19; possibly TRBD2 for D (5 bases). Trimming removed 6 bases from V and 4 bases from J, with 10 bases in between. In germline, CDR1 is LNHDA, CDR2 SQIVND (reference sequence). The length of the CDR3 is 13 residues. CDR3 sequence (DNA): TGTGCCAGTAGCCCACTAGTGTACAATGAGCAGTTCTTC. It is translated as CASSPLVYNEQFF.

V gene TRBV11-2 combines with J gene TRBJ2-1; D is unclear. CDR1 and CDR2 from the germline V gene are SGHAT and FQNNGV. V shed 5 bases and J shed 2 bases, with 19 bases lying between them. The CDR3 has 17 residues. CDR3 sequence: CASSPPLSLPTYNEQFF. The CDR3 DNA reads TGTGCCAGCAGCCCCCCGTTGAGCCTCCCGACCTACAATGAGCAGTTCTTC.

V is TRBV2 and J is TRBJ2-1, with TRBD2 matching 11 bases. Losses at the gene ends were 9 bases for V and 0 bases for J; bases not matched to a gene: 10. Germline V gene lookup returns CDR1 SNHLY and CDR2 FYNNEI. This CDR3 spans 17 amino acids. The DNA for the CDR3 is TGTGCCAGGACTAGCGGGGAGGGCCAAAGCTCCTACAATGAGCAGTTCTTC. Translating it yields CARTSGEGQSSYNEQFF.

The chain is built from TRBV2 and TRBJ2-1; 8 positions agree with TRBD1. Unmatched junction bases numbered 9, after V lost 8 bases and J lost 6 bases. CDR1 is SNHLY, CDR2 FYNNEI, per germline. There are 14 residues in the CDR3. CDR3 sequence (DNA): TGTGCCAGCCCCCCAGGGACAGGCGTCAATGAGCAGTTCTTC. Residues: CASPPGTGVNEQFF.

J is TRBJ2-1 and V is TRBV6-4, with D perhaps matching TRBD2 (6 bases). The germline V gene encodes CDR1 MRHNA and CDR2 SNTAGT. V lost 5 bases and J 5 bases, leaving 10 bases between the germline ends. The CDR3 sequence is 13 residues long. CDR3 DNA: TGTGCCAGCAGTTCAGAGCGGGACAATGAGCAGTTCTTC. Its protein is CASSSERDNEQFF.

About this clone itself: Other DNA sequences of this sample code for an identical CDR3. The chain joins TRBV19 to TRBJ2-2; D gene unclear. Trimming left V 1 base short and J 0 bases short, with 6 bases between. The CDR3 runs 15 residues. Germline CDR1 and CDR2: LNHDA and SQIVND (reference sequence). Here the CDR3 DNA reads TGTGCCAGTAGTATAGGGGCAACGAACACCGGGGAGCTGTTTTTT. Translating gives CASSIGATNTGELFF. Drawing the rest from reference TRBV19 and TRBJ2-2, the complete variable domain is DGGITQSPKYLFRKEGQNVTLSCEQNLNHDAMYWYRQDPGQGLRLIYYSQIVNDFQKGDIAEGYSVSREKKESFPLTVTSAQKNPTAFYLCASSIGATNTGELFFGEGSRLTVL.

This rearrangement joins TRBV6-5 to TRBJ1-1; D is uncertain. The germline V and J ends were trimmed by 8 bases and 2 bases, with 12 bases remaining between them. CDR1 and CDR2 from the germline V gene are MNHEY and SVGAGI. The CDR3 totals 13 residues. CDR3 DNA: TGTGCCAGCGTTGAGCCAGGCAACACTGAAGCTTTCTTT. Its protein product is CASVEPGNTEAFF.

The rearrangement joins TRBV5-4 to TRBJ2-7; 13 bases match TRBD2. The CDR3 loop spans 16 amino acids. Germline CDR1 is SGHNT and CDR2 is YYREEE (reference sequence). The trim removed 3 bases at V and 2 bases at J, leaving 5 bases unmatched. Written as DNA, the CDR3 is TGTGCCAGCAGCTCCCCGGGACTAGCGGGAACCTACGAGCAGTACTTC. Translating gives CASSSPGLAGTYEQYF.

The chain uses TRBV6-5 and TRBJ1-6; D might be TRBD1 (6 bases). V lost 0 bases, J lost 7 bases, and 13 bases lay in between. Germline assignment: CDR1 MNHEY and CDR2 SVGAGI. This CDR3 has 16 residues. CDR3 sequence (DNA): TGTGCCAGCAGTTACTCTAGGACAGCGACGAATTCACCCCTCCACTTT. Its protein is CASSYSRTATNSPLHF.

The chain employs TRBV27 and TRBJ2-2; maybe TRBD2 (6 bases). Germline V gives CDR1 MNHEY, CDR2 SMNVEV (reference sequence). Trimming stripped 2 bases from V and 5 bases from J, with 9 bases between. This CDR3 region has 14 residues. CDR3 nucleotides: TGTGCCAGCAGTTTACGGGAGTGGACCGGGGAGCTGTTTTTT. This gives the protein CASSLREWTGELFF.

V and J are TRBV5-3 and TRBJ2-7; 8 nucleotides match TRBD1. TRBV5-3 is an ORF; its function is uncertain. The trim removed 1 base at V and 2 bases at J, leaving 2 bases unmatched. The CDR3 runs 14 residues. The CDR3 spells CARSLQGAPYEQYF. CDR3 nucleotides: TGTGCCAGAAGCTTGCAGGGGGCCCCCTACGAGCAGTACTTC.

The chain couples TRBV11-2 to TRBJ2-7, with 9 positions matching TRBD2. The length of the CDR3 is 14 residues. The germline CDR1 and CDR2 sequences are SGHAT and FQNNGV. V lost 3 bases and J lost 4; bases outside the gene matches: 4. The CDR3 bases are TGTGCCAGCAGCTTGGCGGGAGGGGGATACGAGCAGTACTTC. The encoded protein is CASSLAGGGYEQYF.

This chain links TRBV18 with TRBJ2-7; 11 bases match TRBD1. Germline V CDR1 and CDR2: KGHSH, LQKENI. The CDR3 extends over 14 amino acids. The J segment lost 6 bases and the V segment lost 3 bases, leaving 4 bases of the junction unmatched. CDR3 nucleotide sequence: TGTGCCAGCTCACCTCCCGGGACAGGGGGCGAGCAGTACTTC. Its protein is CASSPPGTGGEQYF.

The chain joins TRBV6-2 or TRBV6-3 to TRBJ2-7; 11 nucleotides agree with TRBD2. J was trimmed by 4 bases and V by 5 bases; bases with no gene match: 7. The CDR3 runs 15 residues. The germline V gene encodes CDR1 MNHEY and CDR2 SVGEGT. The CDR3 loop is CASSKLAGALYEQYF. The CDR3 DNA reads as TGTGCCAGCAGTAAACTAGCGGGGGCGTTATACGAGCAGTACTTC.

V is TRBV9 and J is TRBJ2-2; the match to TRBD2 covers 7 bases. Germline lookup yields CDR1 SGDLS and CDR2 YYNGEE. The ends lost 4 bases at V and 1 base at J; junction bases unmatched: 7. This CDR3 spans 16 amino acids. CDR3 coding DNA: TGTGCCAGCAGCTCGAGGGAGGGCCGGAACACCGGGGAGCTGTTTTTT. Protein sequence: CASSSREGRNTGELFF.